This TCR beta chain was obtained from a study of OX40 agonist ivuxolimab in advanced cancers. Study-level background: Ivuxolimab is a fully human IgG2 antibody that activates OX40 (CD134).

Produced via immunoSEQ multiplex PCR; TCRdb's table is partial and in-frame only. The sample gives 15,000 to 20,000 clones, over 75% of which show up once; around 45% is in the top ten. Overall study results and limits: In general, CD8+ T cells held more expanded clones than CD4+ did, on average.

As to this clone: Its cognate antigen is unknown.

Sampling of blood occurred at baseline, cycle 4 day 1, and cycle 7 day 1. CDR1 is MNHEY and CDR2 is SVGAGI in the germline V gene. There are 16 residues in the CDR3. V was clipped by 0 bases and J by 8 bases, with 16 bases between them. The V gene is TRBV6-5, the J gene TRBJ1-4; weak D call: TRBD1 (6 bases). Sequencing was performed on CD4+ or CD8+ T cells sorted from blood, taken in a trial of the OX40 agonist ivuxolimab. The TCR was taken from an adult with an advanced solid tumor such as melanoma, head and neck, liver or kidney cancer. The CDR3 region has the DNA TGTGCCAGCAGTTACTCAACAGGGTCAACAGGGGAAAAACTGTTTTTT. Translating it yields CASSYSTGSTGEKLFF.